Listed here are 2 T cell receptor beta chains from one sample, sequenced in a study of blood T cell repertoires in COVID-19. Profiling relied on immunoSEQ multiplex PCR, and the TCRdb table lists in-frame clones only, not all of them. The table lists approximately 260,000 clones, 75% to 85% of them singletons. The material sequenced was peripheral blood. These receptors were collected from a woman aged 55-69 years with active or convalescent COVID-19.

This clone occurred a few times. The chain carries TRBV13 and TRBJ2-1; perhaps TRBD2 as D (5 bases). The CDR3 runs 15 residues. V gave up 5 bases and J gave up 2 bases, with 13 bases separating them. From germline, CDR1 is PRHDT and CDR2 FYEKMQ (reference sequence). Written as DNA, the CDR3 is TGTGCCAGCAGCCCCTGGGGAGATACCTACAATGAGCAGTTCTTC. Translation: CASSPWGDTYNEQFF.

The V and J genes are TRBV7-9 and TRBJ1-2; possibly TRBD1 for D (5 bases). Trimming took off 6 bases at V and 8 bases at J, with 25 bases between the two ends. The CDR3 runs to 16 residues. CDR1 SEHNR and CDR2 FQNEAQ come from the germline V gene (reference sequence). The CDR3 coding sequence is TGTGCCAGCAGGTCCCCCGATGGGGGGTCCCAGAAAGGCTACACCTTC. This codes for CASRSPDGGSQKGYTF.